This passage covers 22 T cell receptor beta chains from one sample sequenced in a study of cytomegalovirus exposure and HLA in healthy donors. Vbeta (60) and Jbeta (13) primers were used in the PCR. Profiling relied on immunoSEQ multiplex PCR, and the TCRdb table lists in-frame clones only, not all of them. The sample comprises 110,000 or so clones, approximately 80% of which are singletons, and approximately 6.3% rests with the top ten. Sequenced material: PBMCs. The receptor set was obtained from a man younger than 30 in good health and CMV-seropositive.

This clone was detected a few times. The rearrangement joins TRBV28 to TRBJ2-7, with 8 bases matching TRBD1. This CDR3 has 16 amino acids. Germline V gene data show CDR1 as MDHEN and CDR2 as SYDVKM. Losses at the gene ends were 5 bases for V and 3 bases for J; bases not matched to a gene: 12. The DNA of the CDR3 is TGTGCCAGCAGTGACAGGGGAATGTATGAAAACTACGAGCAGTACTTC. Protein: CASSDRGMYENYEQYF.

This clone was counted a few times. The V and J genes are TRBV28 and TRBJ1-2, with D possibly being TRBD1 (5 bases). CDR3 size: 16 residues. Germline CDR1 and CDR2: MDHEN and SYDVKM. V gave up 3 bases and J gave up 1 base, with 15 bases separating them. Here the CDR3 reads CASSLINTGVNYGYTF. The CDR3 nucleotides read TGTGCCAGCAGTTTGATCAACACAGGAGTTAACTATGGCTACACCTTC.

V is TRBV7-9 and J is TRBJ1-2, with 11 positions matching TRBD1. Trimming took 5 bases from V and 2 from J; bases not matched to a gene: 1. Germline values: CDR1 SEHNR, CDR2 FQNEAQ (reference sequence). CDR3 size: 14 residues. CDR3 loop: CASSRDRGNYGYTF. The DNA of the CDR3 is TGTGCCAGCAGCCGGGACAGGGGGAACTATGGCTACACCTTC.

This clone has only a few counts. This rearrangement joins TRBV7-9 to TRBJ2-3, with D maybe TRBD2 (6 bases). Trimming took off 5 bases at V and 0 bases at J, with 15 bases between the two ends. Germline lookup yields CDR1 SEHNR and CDR2 FQNEAQ (reference sequence). CDR3 size: 16 residues. This CDR3 reads CASSPPVSGSTDTQYF. The CDR3, as DNA: TGTGCCAGCAGCCCGCCCGTGAGCGGGAGCACAGATACGCAGTATTTT.

The J gene is TRBJ1-2, the V gene TRBV6-5; TRBD1 matches 11 bases. V shed 4 bases, J shed 7 bases, and the junction held 8 bases outside the gene matches. CDR1 MNHEY and CDR2 SVGAGI come from the germline V gene. This CDR3 has 15 residues. CDR3 sequence (DNA): TGTGCCAGCAGTTCCCGAGGACAGGGGGCGTCTGGCTACACCTTC. Translation gives CASSSRGQGASGYTF.

This chain links TRBV28 with TRBJ2-5; 8 bases match TRBD2. J was trimmed by 2 bases and V by 6 bases; bases with no gene match: 5. This CDR3 has 14 residues. Germline V gene lookup returns CDR1 MDHEN and CDR2 SYDVKM. CDR3 nucleotides: TGTGCCAGCAGCTTCGGGGGGGGGCAAGAGACCCAGTACTTC. The encoded protein is CASSFGGGQETQYF.

The gene calls are TRBV4-1 and TRBJ2-1; D may be TRBD2 (5 bases). Germline CDR1 and CDR2: MGHRA and YSYEKL. The CDR3 has 13 amino acids. The ends were cut back, 4 bases at V and 2 bases at J, with 6 bases in the middle. This CDR3 reads CASSPGTYNEQFF. In nucleotides, the CDR3 is TGCGCCAGCAGCCCCGGGACCTACAATGAGCAGTTCTTC.

This clone was counted a few times. The V call is TRBV10-3, the J call TRBJ2-5; 10 bases agree with TRBD1. Germline values: CDR1 ENHRY, CDR2 SYGVKD. CDR3 length equals 16 residues. V shed 5 bases, J shed 5 bases, and the junction held 11 bases outside the gene matches. The CDR3, as DNA: TGTGCCATCAGTTTGGGGGGGACAGGGGACGGTGAGACCCAGTACTTC. It specifies CAISLGGTGDGETQYF.

The sample holds one count of this clone. This rearrangement joins TRBV27 to TRBJ1-2; 9 nucleotides align to TRBD1. With V trimmed by 5 bases and J by 8 bases, 12 bases remained unmatched. Germline V CDR1 and CDR2: MNHEY, SMNVEV (reference sequence). CDR3 length equals 15 residues. The CDR3 here is CASSALGDRAGGYTF. For the CDR3, the DNA is TGTGCCAGCAGTGCGCTCGGGGACAGGGCGGGGGGCTACACCTTC.

This clone showed up just once. This rearrangement joins TRBV5-8 to TRBJ2-7; no firm D call. V was pared by 0 bases and J by 6 bases, with 13 bases between. The V gene's germline CDR1 is SGHTS and CDR2 YDEGEE. The CDR3 sequence is 14 residues long. In DNA, the CDR3 is TGTGCCAGCAGCTTGGAACCCGGCACGGGCGAGCAGTACTTC. Protein: CASSLEPGTGEQYF.

The chain carries TRBV2 and TRBJ2-3; D is perhaps TRBD2 (6 bases). This CDR3 contains 16 residues. V was trimmed by 7 bases and J by 4 bases, leaving 21 bases between them. The germline CDR1 and CDR2 sequences are SNHLY and FYNNEI. CDR3 bases: TGTGCCAGCATTTCTGGCGGGGCTAATCCCGCAGATACGCAGTATTTT. Protein sequence: CASISGGANPADTQYF.

In its sample, this clone was seen a few times. The chain couples TRBV6-4 to TRBJ2-2; 8 nucleotides match TRBD1. V shed 2 bases, J shed 6 bases, and the junction held 5 bases outside the gene matches. Germline CDR1 and CDR2: MRHNA and SNTAGT. CDR3 length equals 15 residues. The CDR3 protein is CASSDLQGAAGELFF. In DNA form, the CDR3 reads TGTGCCAGCAGTGACCTTCAGGGGGCCGCCGGGGAGCTGTTTTTT.

The chain is built from TRBV4-1 and TRBJ2-1, with D hard to call. Trimming shortened V by 4 bases and J by 8 bases, and 12 bases separated the two germline ends. The CDR3 length is 13 residues. Germline V gene lookup returns CDR1 MGHRA and CDR2 YSYEKL. This chain's CDR3 is CASSLGSTYEQFF. The CDR3 DNA reads as TGCGCCAGCAGCCTCGGGTCGACTTATGAGCAGTTCTTC.

The chain combines TRBV28 with TRBJ2-7; D is ambiguous. Germline CDR1 MDHEN, CDR2 SYDVKM. V was pared by 6 bases and J by 3 bases, with 12 bases between. This CDR3 is built from 13 residues. The CDR3 loop reads CASRQQPGYEQYF. The CDR3 coding sequence is TGTGCCAGCAGGCAGCAGCCAGGCTACGAGCAGTACTTC.

This clone was seen once. The chain couples TRBV6-5 to TRBJ2-1, with TRBD1 as a possible D gene (6 bases). Germline CDR1 and CDR2: MNHEY and SVGAGI. There are 12 residues in the CDR3. Trimming cost V 6 bases and J 4 bases, with 7 bases left between them. CDR3: CASRTGYNEQFF. In DNA, the CDR3 is TGTGCCAGCAGGACAGGTTACAATGAGCAGTTCTTC.

The V gene is TRBV27, the J gene TRBJ2-5; 7 bases fit TRBD1. Losses at the gene ends were 6 bases for V and 5 bases for J; bases not matched to a gene: 9. The CDR3 covers 14 residues. Germline V lookup: CDR1 MNHEY, CDR2 SMNVEV (reference sequence). As DNA, the CDR3 is TGTGCCAGCAGCCCCGTGGGACAGATTGAGACCCAGTACTTC. Encoded protein: CASSPVGQIETQYF.

The genes are TRBV15 and TRBJ1-4; possibly TRBD1 for D (5 bases). Germline CDR1 reads LNHNV; CDR2 reads YYDKDF (reference sequence). Trimming removed 4 bases from V and 4 bases from J, with 13 bases in between. This CDR3 contains 15 residues. CDR3 in DNA: TGTGCCACCAGCACAAGTAGACAGATTAATGAAAAACTGTTTTTT. Translating it yields CATSTSRQINEKLFF. Together with reference TRBV15 and TRBJ1-4, the CDR3 gives the full variable domain: DAMVIQNPRYQVTQFGKPVTLSCSQTLNHNVMYWYQQKSSQAPKLLFHYYDKDFNNEADTPDNFQSRRPNTSFCFLDIRSPGLGDTAMYLCATSTSRQINEKLFFGSGTQLSVL.

This clone was counted a few times. V and J are TRBV5-1 and TRBJ2-3, with 9 bases matching TRBD1. This CDR3 spans 14 amino acids. CDR1 SGHRS and CDR2 YFSETQ come from the germline V gene. V trimming: 5 bases; J trimming: 6 bases; junction bases outside the gene matches: 7. The CDR3 spells CASRQTGGMDTQYF. The CDR3 nucleotides are TGCGCCAGCAGACAGACAGGGGGAATGGATACGCAGTATTTT.

This chain connects TRBV9 to TRBJ2-5, with D perhaps TRBD1 (6 bases). Germline V CDR1 and CDR2: SGDLS, YYNGEE. CDR3 size: 13 residues. Trimming pared 7 bases from V and 3 bases from J, leaving 13 bases between. DNA for the CDR3: TGTGCCAGCGGTACAGGGCTAGAAGAGACCCAGTACTTC. Translated, it gives CASGTGLEETQYF.

The chain links TRBV28 to TRBJ1-5; 7 bases map to TRBD1. The CDR3 sequence is 13 residues long. Germline V gives CDR1 MDHEN, CDR2 SYDVKM. The V segment lost 6 bases and the J segment 1 base; nucleotides outside the gene matches: 0. CDR3 loop: CASRGQSNQPQHF. The CDR3 DNA sequence: TGTGCCAGCAGGGGACAGAGCAATCAGCCCCAGCATTTT.

This chain joins TRBV11-2 and TRBJ2-1; D is perhaps TRBD1 (6 bases). There are 20 residues in the CDR3. Germline loops: CDR1 SGHAT, CDR2 FQNNGV. Trimming took off 0 bases at V and 4 bases at J, with 25 bases between the two ends. The CDR3 region is CASSLDSWGRANSGYNEQFF. The CDR3 nucleotides are TGTGCCAGCAGCTTAGACTCCTGGGGGCGAGCCAATTCAGGATACAATGAGCAGTTCTTC.

The rearrangement uses TRBV19 and TRBJ2-7, with D possibly being TRBD1 (5 bases). The germline CDR1 and CDR2 sequences are LNHDA and SQIVND (reference sequence). V was clipped by 1 base and J by 3 bases, with 7 bases between them. This CDR3 region has 13 residues. The CDR3 DNA is TGTGCCAGTAGTATAGGACAGCGCTACGAGCAGTACTTC. It specifies CASSIGQRYEQYF.